What follows describes a single TCR beta chain. The entry originates in a study of blood T cell repertoires in COVID-19. The germline V gene encodes CDR1 LGHNT and CDR2 FRNRAP. This CDR3 region has 15 residues. The J segment lost 7 bases and the V segment lost 7 bases, leaving 12 bases of the junction unmatched. TCRdb's copy holds only in-frame clones and misses some; the assay was immunoSEQ multiplex PCR. The sample holds tens of thousands of clones, about 90% seen once. The chain carries TRBV12-5 and TRBJ2-2; 7 nucleotides align to TRBD1. This clonotype originated in a woman aged 50 to 60 with active or convalescent COVID-19. The sequencing input was peripheral blood. This chain's CDR3 is CASAANRGGGGELFF. The CDR3 DNA reads TGTGCTAGTGCCGCAAACAGGGGCGGAGGCGGGGAGCTGTTTTTT.